The 19 T cell receptor beta chains below come from one sample, sequenced in a study of CD8 T cells in ankylosing spondylitis (dated 2017 in TCRdb). The library was generated by 5' RACE. Sequencing took place on an Illumina HiSeq 2500. TCRdb's own reprocessing of the public reads used fastp at Q25 and MiXCR and kept productive beta chains. One record per CDR3 amino acid sequence lists the most common genes and DNA. This sample comprises about 250,000 distinct CDR3 sequences, under 12% of them detected only once. Together, the top ten hold about 3% of the sample. Sequenced input: blood, either unsorted or a sorted T cell fraction (not recorded which). The receptors here all came from a male donor with ankylosing spondylitis or in good health (not recorded which).

This clonotype was seen ten or more times. V and J are TRBV7-9 and TRBJ2-2; D not resolved. The CDR3 length is 13 residues. Trimming pared 6 bases from V and 5 bases from J, leaving 10 bases between. Germline loops: CDR1 SEHNR, CDR2 FQNEAQ (reference sequence). CDR3 residues: CASSLTVTGELFF. The CDR3 DNA reads as TGTGCCAGCAGTCTTACAGTTACCGGGGAGCTGTTTTTT.

The rearrangement links TRBV30 to TRBJ1-1; D is unresolved. This CDR3 region has 12 residues. The germline gives CDR1 GTSNPN, CDR2 SVGIG (reference sequence). V was pared by 3 bases and J by 1 base, with 6 bases between. CDR3 amino acids: CAWSRTNTEAFF. CDR3 nucleotide sequence: TGTGCCTGGAGCCGGACGAACACTGAAGCTTTCTTT.

V gene TRBV5-1 combines with J gene TRBJ2-2, with D unclear. V lost 0 bases and J lost 2, with 11 bases in between. The CDR3 runs to 16 residues. In germline, CDR1 is SGHRS, CDR2 YFSETQ. The CDR3 nucleotides are TGCGCCAGCAGCTTGGGGGTGACAAGCAACACCGGGGAGCTGTTTTTT. It codes for CASSLGVTSNTGELFF.

This clonotype has a handful of counts. The chain employs TRBV20-1 and TRBJ1-1; D gene unclear. CDR1 is DFQATT, CDR2 SNEGSKA, per germline (reference sequence). The CDR3 spans 12 residues. Between the trimmed V and J ends, which lost 3 bases and 5 bases, there was a span of 10 bases. The CDR3 sequence is CSARDSLTEAFF. As DNA, the CDR3 is TGCAGTGCTAGGGACTCGTTAACTGAAGCTTTCTTT.

There are many counts of this clonotype. The gene calls are TRBV12-3 or TRBV12-4 and TRBJ2-1, with 10 bases aligning to TRBD2. J lost 7 bases, V lost 6 bases, and 15 bases had no gene match. This CDR3 has 17 residues. The chain's CDR3 is CASSPTLASGGANEQFF. CDR3 sequence (DNA): TGTGCCAGCAGCCCCACGTTGGCCAGCGGGGGGGCGAATGAGCAGTTCTTC.

This clonotype was seen ten or more times. The V gene is TRBV6-1, the J gene TRBJ1-1; D uncertain. V was trimmed by 8 bases and J by 8 bases, leaving 15 bases between them. This CDR3 contains 12 residues. In germline, CDR1 is MNHNS, CDR2 SASEGT. Here the CDR3 DNA reads TGTGCCAGCCATCTACCTGCGAGGGAAGCTTTCTTT. It specifies CASHLPAREAFF.

Concerning this clonotype itself: This sequence may be a read error, since a much larger clone differs from it by one base. This rearrangement joins TRBV20-1 to TRBJ1-2; D unclear. The CDR3 covers 11 residues. V gave up 1 base and J gave up 10 bases, with 10 bases separating them. The germline gives CDR1 DFQATT, CDR2 SNEGSKA (reference sequence). In nucleotides, the CDR3 is TGCAGTGCTAGAGGGCCAAGTGCCTACACCTTC. Its protein product is CSARGPSAYTF.

This chain links TRBV29-1 with TRBJ1-1; TRBD1 is a possible D gene (6 bases). V was cut by 3 bases and J by 0 bases, with 17 bases left in between. Germline-derived CDR1 and CDR2 are SQVTM and ANQGSEA. The CDR3 is 16 amino acids. The CDR3 region is CSVDTRGRGMNTEAFF. CDR3 sequence (DNA): TGCAGCGTTGACACACGGGGCAGGGGAATGAACACTGAAGCTTTCTTT.

At least ten counts were recorded for this clonotype. This chain connects TRBV27 to TRBJ1-1; a weak D match, TRBD1 (6 bases). V lost 3 bases to trimming and J lost 4 bases, with 15 bases between them. The CDR3 runs to 15 residues. The germline V gene encodes CDR1 MNHEY and CDR2 SMNVEV (reference sequence). The CDR3 protein is CASSLGSWGATEAFF. In DNA form, the CDR3 reads TGTGCCAGCAGTTTGGGATCATGGGGGGCCACTGAAGCTTTCTTT.

The chain carries TRBV14 and TRBJ2-1; D is possibly TRBD2 (5 bases). The CDR3 contains 14 residues. Germline CDR1 and CDR2: SGHDN and FVKESK. V was clipped by 5 bases and J by 5 bases, with 13 bases between them. This chain's CDR3 is CASSAGLSNNEQFF. As DNA, the CDR3 is TGTGCCAGCAGCGCTGGACTGTCCAACAATGAGCAGTTCTTC.

This clonotype was detected many times. The chain employs TRBV30 and TRBJ2-6; D uncertain. Trimming stripped 5 bases from V and 0 bases from J, with 11 bases between. CDR3 size: 15 residues. From germline, CDR1 is GTSNPN and CDR2 SVGIG (reference sequence). CDR3 nucleotides: TGTGCCTGGGACTCCCCATTCTCTGGGGCCAACGTCCTGACTTTC. This sequence encodes CAWDSPFSGANVLTF.

With respect to this clonotype: This may arise from a read error, as a much more abundant clone is one base away. The gene calls are TRBV12-3 or TRBV12-4 and TRBJ2-3; a possible D gene is TRBD2 (5 bases). This CDR3 comprises 12 residues. CDR3 region: CTSSFEGDTQYF. For the CDR3, the DNA is TGTACCAGCAGTTTTGAGGGAGATACGCAGTATTTT.

This sequence joins TRBV2 and TRBJ2-7; no firm D call. The CDR3 has 16 amino acids. CDR1 and CDR2 (germline): SNHLY, FYNNEI. Between the trimmed V and J ends, which lost 1 base and 4 bases, there was a span of 17 bases. The CDR3 nucleotides read TGTGCCAGCAGTGAAGGGTTGGGAACCCTGGGGTACGAGCAGTACTTC. This codes for CASSEGLGTLGYEQYF.

This clonotype was counted a few times. CDR3 protein: CASSQDLFGGGTFEQYF. The CDR3, as DNA: TGTGCCAGCAGCCAAGATCTGTTTGGCGGGGGAACGTTCGAGCAGTACTTC. The rearrangement joins TRBV14 to TRBJ2-7, with 7 bases matching TRBD2. This CDR3 has 17 residues. Per germline, CDR1 SGHDN and CDR2 FVKESK. V shed 0 bases, J shed 6 bases, and the junction held 14 bases outside the gene matches.

This clonotype turned up a few times. This chain uses TRBV6-2 or TRBV6-3 with TRBJ1-1; D possibly corresponds to TRBD1 (6 bases). Between the trimmed V and J ends, which lost 0 bases and 11 bases, there was a span of 34 bases. Per the germline V gene, CDR1 is MNHEY and CDR2 is SVGEGT. The CDR3 spans 20 residues. The DNA of the CDR3 is TGTGCCAGCAGTTACTCGAAGGAAGGGGGGACCAATAGAAGAGGGGGTGCGGCTTTCTTT. Protein: CASSYSKEGGTNRRGGAAFF.

This clonotype was recorded at least ten times. This rearrangement joins TRBV4-1 to TRBJ2-7, with a weak D call TRBD1 (6 bases). This CDR3 region has 14 residues. The V end was cut by 1 base, the J end by 0 bases, with 7 bases between. CDR1 MGHRA and CDR2 YSYEKL come from the germline V gene. The CDR3 loop is CASSQGQASYEQYF. The CDR3 coding sequence is TGCGCCAGCAGCCAAGGACAGGCCTCCTACGAGCAGTACTTC.

V gene TRBV10-3 combines with J gene TRBJ1-3, with D unresolved. Germline V gives CDR1 ENHRY, CDR2 SYGVKD. V lost 3 bases and J lost 1, with 10 bases in between. This CDR3 is 15 amino acids long. CDR3 residues: CAISDHPTSGNTIYF. The CDR3 region has the DNA TGTGCCATCAGTGATCACCCCACATCTGGAAACACCATATATTTT.

This clonotype was counted a few times. The rearrangement joins TRBV4-1 to TRBJ2-1; 7 nucleotides align to TRBD2. Germline V gene sequence: CDR1 MGHRA, CDR2 YSYEKL. This CDR3 comprises 16 residues. With 4 bases clipped from V and 7 bases from J, the junction kept 13 bases outside the gene matches. CDR3 region: CASSPLSGTGGNEQFF. The CDR3 nucleotides read TGCGCCAGCAGCCCATTGAGCGGGACGGGGGGTAATGAGCAGTTCTTC.

The table lists this clonotype with a few counts. The V call is TRBV20-1, the J call TRBJ2-7; the match to TRBD2 covers 9 bases. CDR1 DFQATT and CDR2 SNEGSKA come from the germline V gene (reference sequence). Trimming took 0 bases from V and 0 from J; bases not matched to a gene: 6. The CDR3 runs to 16 residues. The CDR3 reads CSARDLAGYSSYEQYF. DNA for the CDR3: TGCAGTGCTAGAGATCTAGCGGGGTATAGCTCCTACGAGCAGTACTTC.